This T cell receptor (beta chain) appears in the sequencing data of a study of regulatory T cells in long-lasting Graves disease. TCR beta libraries were built with iRepertoire HTBI primers and Arm-PCR of CDR3 regions. Using its own MiXCR run on the multiplex PCR reads, TCRdb lists one record per CDR3 protein. The sample lists hundreds of thousands of distinct CDR3 sequences, under 20% occurring once. Time point: newly diagnosed GD, antithyroid drugs for less than 3 months. PBMC RNA was the source of the TCR library. This CDR3 is 14 amino acids long. Germline V lookup: CDR1 SQVTM, CDR2 ANQGSEA. Losses at the gene ends were 6 bases for V and 3 bases for J; bases not matched to a gene: 4. These data were likewise used in another study, on T cells in Graves' hyperthyroidism and ophthalmopathy.

Here the sequenced sample was peripheral blood mononuclear cells (PBMCs), taken at new diagnosis, from a patient treated with antithyroid drugs. J is TRBJ2-7 and V is TRBV29-1, with TRBD2 identical over 14 bases. The receptor comes from a young woman with Graves disease. The CDR3 sequence: CSVHGTSGGYEQYF. CDR3 in DNA: TGCAGCGTCCATGGGACTAGCGGGGGCTACGAGCAGTACTTC.